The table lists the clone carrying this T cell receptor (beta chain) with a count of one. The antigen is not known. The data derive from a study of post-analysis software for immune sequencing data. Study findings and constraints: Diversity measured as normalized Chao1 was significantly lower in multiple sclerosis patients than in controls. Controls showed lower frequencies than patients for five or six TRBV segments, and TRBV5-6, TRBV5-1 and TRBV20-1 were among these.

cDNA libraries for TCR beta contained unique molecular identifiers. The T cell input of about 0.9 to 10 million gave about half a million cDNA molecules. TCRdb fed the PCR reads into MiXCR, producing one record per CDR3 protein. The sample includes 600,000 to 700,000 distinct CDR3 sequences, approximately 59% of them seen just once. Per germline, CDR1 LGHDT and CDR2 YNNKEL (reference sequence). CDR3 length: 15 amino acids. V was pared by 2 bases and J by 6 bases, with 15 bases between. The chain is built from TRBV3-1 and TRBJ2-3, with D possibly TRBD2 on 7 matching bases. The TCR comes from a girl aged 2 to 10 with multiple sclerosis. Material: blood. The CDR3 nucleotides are TGTGCCAGCAGCCAACGGGGGGCAAGTCTCGATACGCAGTATTTT. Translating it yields CASSQRGASLDTQYF.